Sequencing of this T cell receptor beta chain was carried out in a study of low-dose radiotherapy and immunotherapy resistance in tumors. This clonotype was seen repeatedly, ten times or more. This CDR3 region has 16 residues. V lost 0 bases and J 3 bases, leaving 12 bases between the germline ends. Looked up from germline, CDR1 is LGHNA and CDR2 is YSLEER. Regarding time point: after trial treatment. The treatment is: LDRT plus nivolumab, ipilimumab, low-dose cyclophosphamide and aspirin (RACIN trial). TCR amplification involved about 18 PCR cycles with a constant-region primer and V-primer adapter. Via MiXCR, TCRdb re-called the reads, giving one row per CDR3 protein. This table has roughly 50,000 distinct CDR3 sequences, 33% appearing once.

The chain is built from TRBV4-3 and TRBJ1-5; the D is unclear. The clonotype was recovered from a male donor with rectosigmoid adenocarcinoma. This specimen consisted of PBMCs, obtained after low-dose radiotherapy plus immunotherapy. The CDR3 region has the DNA TGCGCCAGCAGCCAAGAGCACGGACGGCTCAATCAGCCCCAGCATTTT. Protein product: CASSQEHGRLNQPQHF.